The entry below describes one TCR beta chain. This receptor's antigen is unknown. No base qualities exist here, and no much larger clone lies one base off it. Receptors were amplified or captured by multiplex PCR. These reads were obtained on an Illumina HiSeq 2500. TCRbeta libraries were constructed through three rounds of nested PCR with primers (Table S4) according to protocols adapted from ARM-PCR. Before sequencing, PCR products of 200-500 bp were cut from the gel and purified using the QIAquick gel extraction kit. Regarding the original processing steps: Reads were cleaned with Trimmomatic, merged with FLASH into complete CDR3 sequences, and assigned to V(D)J germline segments with MiTCR. Clonal diversity was computed as the inverse Simpson's index with VDJtools. Productive reads were defined as in-frame sequences without a premature stop codon. TCRdb trimmed the raw reads at Q25, called clones with MiXCR and kept productive beta chains. Merged by CDR3 protein, the rows form single entries marked with the most common genes and DNA. The V and J calls reflect TCRdb's pipeline rather than the authors' work. Here the sample has approximately 130,000 distinct CDR3 sequences; 66% occur a single time. Together, the top ten hold 10% to 15% of the sample.

This specimen comes from a study of tumor and adjacent non-tumor tissue in lung cancer listed by TCRdb under 2018. About the study as a whole: The cohort included more than 9 adenocarcinoma, 2 squamous cell carcinoma and 1 small cell lung cancer patients. The roughly 15 enrolled patients, of whom approximately 10 were men and 5 were women, were aged roughly 30 to 80 years and were diagnosed with TNM stage I to III disease. Sequencing generated a total of 95 million to 150 million productive TCRbeta reads, averaging around 4.2 million reads per sample. The study compared bulk TCRbeta repertoires between lung tumor tissue and matched distant non-tumor lung tissue from over 13 lung cancer patients. For each patient, one tumor sample and one normal lung sample were taken, giving a few dozen paired specimens that underwent TCRbeta CDR3 sequencing. The research as a whole found: Because peripheral blood was not sequenced, the blood TCRbeta repertoires of the lung cancer patients in the study went unexamined. With only about 16 patients in the cohort, the authors noted that larger samples and more detailed clinical data are needed. A significantly larger cumulative share of the repertoire was made up by the top 100 clones in normal lung than in tumor tissue. The sequencing platform is not named in the methods, and unique molecular identifiers are not mentioned. Significantly higher TCR diversity (inverse Simpson) was observed in tumor tissue than in normal lung tissue (approximately 430 vs 150, P = 0.0075, Mann-Whitney U test). TCR diversity was significantly higher in younger patients, and greater tumor TCR diversity was associated with shorter overall survival and shorter disease-free survival.

From the germline V gene (reference sequence), CDR1 is GTSNPN and CDR2 is SVGIG. From the cysteine up to the phenylalanine, the CDR3 has a length of 15 residues. CDR3 DNA is the only sequence kept; it has 45 bases, read in frame from the first base. V sheds 2 bases and J sheds 3 bases, leaving 13 bases between their ends. RNA was isolated from bulk unsorted tissue, and RNA quality was assessed with a NanoDrop ND-1000 and an Agilent 2100. The donors were newly diagnosed lung cancer patients admitted for thoracic surgery in China from August to November 2014 who had not received prior chemotherapy. Anyone who had undergone radiotherapy or chemotherapy before, or who had another cancer at the same time, was left out of the study. Surgical tissue pieces of about 1-2.2 cm3 were preserved in RNAlater solution and stored at -80 °C until use.

The chain is assembled from TRBV30 and TRBJ2-2; TRBD1 is possibly the D segment (6 matching bases). The sequencing input was lung tumor tissue. The clonotype originates from a man younger than 40 with non-small cell lung cancer. The sequenced DNA: TGTGCCTGGAGTCCGTGGGGGCGGGACACCGGGGAGCTGTTTTTT. This yields the protein CAWSPWGRDTGELFF.